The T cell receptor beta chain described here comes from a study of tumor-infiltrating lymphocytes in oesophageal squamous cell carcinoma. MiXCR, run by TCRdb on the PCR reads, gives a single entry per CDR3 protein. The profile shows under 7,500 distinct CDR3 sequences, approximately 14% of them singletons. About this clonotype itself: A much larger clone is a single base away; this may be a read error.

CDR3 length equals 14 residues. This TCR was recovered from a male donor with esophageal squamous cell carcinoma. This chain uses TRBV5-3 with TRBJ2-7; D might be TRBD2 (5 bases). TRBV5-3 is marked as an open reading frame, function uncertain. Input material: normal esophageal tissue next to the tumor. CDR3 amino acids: CASSLQRAPYEQYF. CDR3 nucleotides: TGTGCCAGCAGCTTGCAGAGGGCGCCTTACGAGCAGTACTTC.